This TCR beta chain derives from a study of T cell changes during pregnancy in multiple sclerosis. CDR1 is MNHEY and CDR2 is SMNVEV in the germline V gene (reference sequence). V was pared by 4 bases and J by 5 bases, with 8 bases of the junction left unmatched. The CDR3 is made up of 14 amino acids. This clone came up once. Clones were read by immunoSEQ multiplex PCR, and TCRdb kept only the in-frame ones, dropping some. Of under 100,000 clones listed, about 94% are singletons. The clonotype was recovered from a female donor with multiple sclerosis, enrolled in a pregnancy study. The sequences come from peripheral blood, collected in the third trimester of pregnancy. The chain joins TRBV27 to TRBJ2-7; 7 positions agree with TRBD1. DNA for the CDR3: TGTGCCAGCAGTTCCCGGGACAGAGACCACGAGCAGTACTTC. Translating gives CASSSRDRDHEQYF.